This T cell receptor beta chain was recorded in a study of metastatic and nonmetastatic thyroid tumors. MiXCR re-clonotyped the PCR reads for TCRdb. Of about 4,800 clones in the sample, 25% to 35% were seen once. No treatment of any kind had been given to any patient before thyroid surgery. The specimen sequenced was adjacent normal tissue. The receptor was isolated from a female donor with papillary thyroid cancer or a benign thyroid nodule (not recorded which). Some clones in this sample may be carry-over from other donors' samples.

CDR3 protein: CASSLRTGGPGELFF. The CDR3 coding sequence is TGTGCCAGCAGTCTTCGAACGGGGGGTCCCGGGGAGCTGTTTTTT. The chain joins TRBV3-1 to TRBJ2-2; 7 bases match TRBD2. V lost 6 bases, J lost 6 bases, and 10 bases stayed unmatched. This CDR3 is built from 15 residues. CDR1 is LGHDT, CDR2 YNNKEL, per germline (reference sequence).